Listed here is a single T cell receptor beta chain. The authors ran the assay at deep level. For unsorted PBMC, 300 ng DNA per replicate equaled around 27,000 T cell genomes. TCRdb's copy holds only in-frame clones and misses some; the assay was immunoSEQ multiplex PCR. Of some 480,000 clones listed, about 80% were seen once; the top ten hold about an eighth. This sample was taken from a study of shared clonotypes between healthy human individuals. The receptor comes from a woman between 40 and 55 years old in good health. Some clones in this sample may be carry-over from other donors' samples. Sequencing used PBMCs.

In DNA, the CDR3 is TGTGCCAGCAGCTTAACGGCCGGACAGGCGGAGTTCTTC. This translates into CASSLTAGQAEFF. This chain connects TRBV7-3 to TRBJ2-1; 7 bases line up with TRBD1. The CDR3 consists of 13 residues. Germline CDR1 reads SGHTA; CDR2 reads FQGTGA. The J segment lost 14 bases and the V segment lost 0 bases, leaving 7 bases of the junction unmatched.